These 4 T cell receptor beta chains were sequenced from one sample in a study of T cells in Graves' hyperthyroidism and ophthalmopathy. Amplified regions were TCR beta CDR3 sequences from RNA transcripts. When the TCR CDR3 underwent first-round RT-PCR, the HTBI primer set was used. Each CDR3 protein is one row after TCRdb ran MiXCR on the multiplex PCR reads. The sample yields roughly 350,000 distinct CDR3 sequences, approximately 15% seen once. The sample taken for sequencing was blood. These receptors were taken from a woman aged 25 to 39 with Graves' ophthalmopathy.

The CDR3 spells CSVEDRGQGARAGELFF. In DNA, the CDR3 is TGCAGCGTTGAAGATCGGGGACAGGGGGCTAGGGCCGGGGAGCTGTTTTTT. This rearrangement joins TRBV29-1 to TRBJ2-2; 12 bases map to TRBD1. With V trimmed by 0 bases and J by 6 bases, 8 bases remained unmatched. CDR3 length equals 17 residues. Germline assignment: CDR1 SQVTM and CDR2 ANQGSEA.

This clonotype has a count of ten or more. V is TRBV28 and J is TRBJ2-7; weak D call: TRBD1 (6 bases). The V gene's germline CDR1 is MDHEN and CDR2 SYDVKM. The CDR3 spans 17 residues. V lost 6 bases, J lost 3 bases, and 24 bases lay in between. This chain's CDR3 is CASRDEVAGTPDYEQYF. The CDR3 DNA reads TGTGCCAGCAGGGACGAGGTGGCCGGGACACCGGACTACGAGCAGTACTTC. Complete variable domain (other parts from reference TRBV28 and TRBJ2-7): DVKVTQSSRYLVKRTGEKVFLECVQDMDHENMFWYRQDPGLGLRLIYFSYDVKMKEKGDIPEGYSVSREKKERFSLILESASTNQTSMYLCASRDEVAGTPDYEQYFGPGTRLTVT.

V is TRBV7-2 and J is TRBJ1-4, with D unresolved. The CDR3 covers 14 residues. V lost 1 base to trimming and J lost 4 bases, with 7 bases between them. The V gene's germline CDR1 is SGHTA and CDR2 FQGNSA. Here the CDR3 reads CASSLDSLNEKLFF. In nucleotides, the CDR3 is TGTGCCAGCAGCTTAGACAGCCTTAATGAAAAACTGTTTTTT.

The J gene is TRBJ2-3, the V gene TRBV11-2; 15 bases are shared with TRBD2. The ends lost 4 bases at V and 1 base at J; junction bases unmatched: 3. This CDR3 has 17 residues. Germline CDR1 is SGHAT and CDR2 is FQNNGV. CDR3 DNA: TGTGCCAGCAGCTGGGGACTAGCGGGGGGCCGCACAGATACGCAGTATTTT. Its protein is CASSWGLAGGRTDTQYF. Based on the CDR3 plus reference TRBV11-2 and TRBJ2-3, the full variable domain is EAGVAQSPRYKIIEKRQSVAFWCNPISGHATLYWYQQILGQGPKLLIQFQNNGVVDDSQLPKDRFSAERLKGVDSTLKIQPAKLEDSAVYLCASSWGLAGGRTDTQYFGPGTRLTVL.